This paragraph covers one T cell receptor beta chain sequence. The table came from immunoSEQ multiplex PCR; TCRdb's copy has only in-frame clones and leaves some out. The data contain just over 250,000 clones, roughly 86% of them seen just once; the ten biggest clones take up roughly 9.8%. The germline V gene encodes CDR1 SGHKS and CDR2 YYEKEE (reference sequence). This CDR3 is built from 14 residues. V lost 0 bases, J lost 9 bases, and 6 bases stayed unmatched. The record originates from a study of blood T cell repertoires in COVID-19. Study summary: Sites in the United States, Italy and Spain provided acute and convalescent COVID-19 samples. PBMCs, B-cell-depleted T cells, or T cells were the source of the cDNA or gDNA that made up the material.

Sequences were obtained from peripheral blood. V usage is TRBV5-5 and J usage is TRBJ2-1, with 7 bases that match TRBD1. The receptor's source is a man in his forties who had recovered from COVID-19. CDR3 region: CASSLGNRGAEQFF. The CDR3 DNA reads TGTGCCAGCAGCTTGGGAAACAGGGGAGCTGAGCAGTTCTTC.